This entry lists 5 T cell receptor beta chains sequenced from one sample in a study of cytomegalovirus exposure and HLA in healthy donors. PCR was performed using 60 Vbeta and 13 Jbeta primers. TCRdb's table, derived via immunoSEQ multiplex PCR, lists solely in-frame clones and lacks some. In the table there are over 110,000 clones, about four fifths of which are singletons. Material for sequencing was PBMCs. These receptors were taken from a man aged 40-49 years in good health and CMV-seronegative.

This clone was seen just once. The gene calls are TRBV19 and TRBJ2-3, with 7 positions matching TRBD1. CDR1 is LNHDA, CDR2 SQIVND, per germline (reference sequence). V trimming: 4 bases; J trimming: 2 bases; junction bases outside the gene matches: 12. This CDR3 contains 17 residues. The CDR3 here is CASSNTRQGWVTDTQYF. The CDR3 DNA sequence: TGTGCCAGTAGTAACACGAGACAGGGATGGGTCACAGATACGCAGTATTTT.

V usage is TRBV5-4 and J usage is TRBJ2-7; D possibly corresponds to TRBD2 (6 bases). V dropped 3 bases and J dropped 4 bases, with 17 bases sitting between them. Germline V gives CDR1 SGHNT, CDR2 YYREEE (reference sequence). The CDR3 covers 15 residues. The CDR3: CASSSTRGSRYEQYF. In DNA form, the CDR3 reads TGTGCCAGCAGCTCTACCCGGGGGAGTCGGTACGAGCAGTACTTC.

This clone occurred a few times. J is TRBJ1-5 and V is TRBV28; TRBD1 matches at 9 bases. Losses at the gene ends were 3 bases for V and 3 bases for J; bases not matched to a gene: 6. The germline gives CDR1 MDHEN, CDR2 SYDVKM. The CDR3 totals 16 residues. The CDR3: CASSFGGQGANQPQHF. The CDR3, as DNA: TGTGCCAGCAGTTTTGGGGGACAGGGCGCCAATCAGCCCCAGCATTTT.

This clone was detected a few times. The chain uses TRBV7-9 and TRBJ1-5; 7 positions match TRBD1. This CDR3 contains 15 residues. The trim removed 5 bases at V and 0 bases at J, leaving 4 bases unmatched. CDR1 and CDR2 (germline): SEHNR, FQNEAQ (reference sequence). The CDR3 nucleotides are TGTGCCAGCAGCCCTGGGACAGATAGCAATCAGCCCCAGCATTTT. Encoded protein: CASSPGTDSNQPQHF.

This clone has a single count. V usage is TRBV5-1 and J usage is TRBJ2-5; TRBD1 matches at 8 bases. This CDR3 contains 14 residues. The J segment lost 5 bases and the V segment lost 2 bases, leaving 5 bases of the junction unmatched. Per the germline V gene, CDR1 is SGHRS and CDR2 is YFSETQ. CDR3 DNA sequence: TGCGCCAGCAGCTTCTCGACAGGGGAGGAGACCCAGTACTTC. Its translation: CASSFSTGEETQYF.